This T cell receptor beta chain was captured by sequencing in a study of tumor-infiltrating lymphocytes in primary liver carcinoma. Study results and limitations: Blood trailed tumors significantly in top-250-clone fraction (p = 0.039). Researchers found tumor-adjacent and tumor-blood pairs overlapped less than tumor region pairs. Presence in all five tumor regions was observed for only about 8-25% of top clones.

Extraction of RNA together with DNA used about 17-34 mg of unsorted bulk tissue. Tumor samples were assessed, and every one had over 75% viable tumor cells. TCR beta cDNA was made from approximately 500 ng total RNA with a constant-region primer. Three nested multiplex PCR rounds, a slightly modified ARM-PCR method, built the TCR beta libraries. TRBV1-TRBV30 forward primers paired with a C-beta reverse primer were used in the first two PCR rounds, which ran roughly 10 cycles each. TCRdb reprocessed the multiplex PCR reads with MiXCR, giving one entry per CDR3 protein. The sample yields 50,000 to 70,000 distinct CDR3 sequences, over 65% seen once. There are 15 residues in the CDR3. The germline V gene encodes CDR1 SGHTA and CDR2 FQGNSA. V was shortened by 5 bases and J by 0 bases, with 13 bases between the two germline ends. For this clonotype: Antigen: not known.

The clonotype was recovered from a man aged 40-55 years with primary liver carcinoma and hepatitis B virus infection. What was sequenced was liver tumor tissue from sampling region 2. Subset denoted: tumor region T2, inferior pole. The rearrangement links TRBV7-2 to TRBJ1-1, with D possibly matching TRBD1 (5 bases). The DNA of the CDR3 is TGTGCCAGCAGCCTAGTACAGGTGATGAACACTGAAGCTTTCTTT. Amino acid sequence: CASSLVQVMNTEAFF.